This entry is about one T cell receptor (beta chain). Germline V gene data show CDR1 as SGHRS and CDR2 as YFSETQ. This CDR3 has 12 amino acids. V lost 4 bases, J lost 0 bases, and 5 bases lay in between. Method: immunoSEQ multiplex PCR; TCRdb's copy keeps in-frame clones and lacks some. This table holds roughly 38,000 clones, around 90% found once. This entry comes from a study of blood T cell repertoires in COVID-19. Study-wide context: The study drew acute and convalescent COVID-19 samples from the United States, Italy and Spain. In each case, the material was cDNA or gDNA derived from T cells, B-cell-depleted T cells, or PBMCs.

The TCR was taken from a man aged 55 to 70 with active or convalescent COVID-19. The material sequenced was peripheral blood. The gene calls are TRBV5-1 and TRBJ2-7, with D unresolved. The CDR3 DNA is TGCGCCAGCAGCGACAACTCCTACGAGCAGTACTTC. This codes for CASSDNSYEQYF.